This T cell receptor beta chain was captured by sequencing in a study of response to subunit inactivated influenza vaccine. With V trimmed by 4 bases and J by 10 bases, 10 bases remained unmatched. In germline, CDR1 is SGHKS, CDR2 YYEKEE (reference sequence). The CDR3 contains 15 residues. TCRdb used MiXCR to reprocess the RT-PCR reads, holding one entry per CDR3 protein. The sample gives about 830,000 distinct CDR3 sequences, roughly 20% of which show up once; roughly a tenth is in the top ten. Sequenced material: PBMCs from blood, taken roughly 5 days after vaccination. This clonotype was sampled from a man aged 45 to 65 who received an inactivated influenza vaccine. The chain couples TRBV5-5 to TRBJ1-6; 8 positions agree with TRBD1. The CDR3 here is CASSPTGEGESPLHF. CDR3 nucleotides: TGTGCCAGCAGCCCGACAGGGGAGGGGGAATCACCCCTCCACTTT.